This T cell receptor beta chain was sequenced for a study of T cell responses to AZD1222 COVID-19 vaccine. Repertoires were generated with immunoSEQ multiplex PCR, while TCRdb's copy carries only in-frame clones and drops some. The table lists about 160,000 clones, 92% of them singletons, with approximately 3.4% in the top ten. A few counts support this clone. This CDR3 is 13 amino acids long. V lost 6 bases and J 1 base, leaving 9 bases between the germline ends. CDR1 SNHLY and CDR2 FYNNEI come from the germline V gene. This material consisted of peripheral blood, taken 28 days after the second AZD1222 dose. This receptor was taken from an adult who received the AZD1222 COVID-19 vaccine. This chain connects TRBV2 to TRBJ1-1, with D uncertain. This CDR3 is CASRLSWNTEAFF. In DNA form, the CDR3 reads TGTGCCAGCAGGCTAAGCTGGAACACTGAAGCTTTCTTT.